The present entry profiles one T cell receptor beta chain with its context. Its antigen is currently unknown. This specimen belongs to a study of PD-1 blockade in mismatch repair-deficient tumors. Study details: All were previously treated, progressing patients with around 12 mismatch repair-deficient cancer types. Study-level points and caveats: Rapid post-treatment expansion, then contraction, generally preceding radiologic response, marked tumor-resident clones.

All patients were mismatch repair deficient, assessed by either PCR or immunohistochemistry. TCRs were sequenced from three patients responding to pembrolizumab. V shed 5 bases, J shed 7 bases, and the junction held 7 bases outside the gene matches. Germline CDR1 SNHLY, CDR2 FYNNEI. This CDR3 comprises 15 residues. Measured with immunoSEQ multiplex PCR; TCRdb has only the in-frame clones, and not every one. The data contain around 33,000 clones, 65% to 85% of them singletons. The gene calls are TRBV2 and TRBJ2-1; 11 bases are shared with TRBD2. The clonotype originates from an adult with mismatch repair-deficient cancer. Sequenced here: PBMCs, sampled approximately 6 weeks after starting pembrolizumab. The CDR3 loop is CASSPLAGGYNEQFF. Here the CDR3 DNA reads TGTGCCAGCAGTCCTCTAGCGGGAGGATATAATGAGCAGTTCTTC.